This T cell receptor (beta chain) was retrieved from a study of cytomegalovirus exposure and HLA in healthy donors. The CDR3 loop spans 19 amino acids. The V end lost 0 bases, the J end lost 5 bases, and 26 bases lay between the germline ends. CDR1 is SGHDN and CDR2 is FVKESK in the germline V gene. PCR employed 60 Vbeta and 13 Jbeta primers. The repertoire was sequenced with immunoSEQ multiplex PCR; TCRdb's copy has only in-frame clones and lacks some. Of some 120,000 clones detected, about 61% appear once; the ten largest clones hold 2.2%. V gene TRBV14 combines with J gene TRBJ2-7; TRBD1 is a possible D gene (6 bases). Sequencing was carried out using PBMCs. The TCR was taken from a woman aged 25-40 years in good health and CMV-seronegative. The CDR3 nucleotides read TGTGCCAGCAGCCAAGATTTATTAGGTTGGGGGCAGGAATACGACGAGCAGTACTTC. This sequence encodes CASSQDLLGWGQEYDEQYF.